This TCR beta chain was retrieved from a study of T cell repertoires in cytomegalovirus infection. Across the whole study: The study used recently identified HLA-C-restricted and well-studied HLA-B-restricted CMV epitopes.

In this sample, this clonotype turned up a few times. Its antigen is not identified. V shed 1 base and J 6 bases; nucleotides not matched to a gene: 8. CDR1 and CDR2 (germline): MNHNY, SVGAGI (reference sequence). The CDR3 contains 16 residues. MiXCR was run by TCRdb on the reads, yielding one entry per CDR3 protein. The sample shows approximately 590,000 distinct CDR3 sequences, roughly 42% of them seen only once. The input for sequencing was cultured PBMCs, taken from culture after CMV antigen stimulation. The source of this sequence is a human donor in good health (CMV status not recorded). Some clones in this sample may be carry-over from other donors' samples. V is TRBV6-6 and J is TRBJ1-5; TRBD1 matches 8 bases. The CDR3 protein is CASSYFTQGGGQPQHF. CDR3 nucleotides: TGTGCCAGCAGTTACTTTACACAGGGGGGCGGTCAGCCCCAGCATTTT.